The T cell receptor (beta chain) described here comes from a study of blood T cells in healthy people across ages. Combining a sample-barcoded 5' primer with a J-beta primer mix, a second PCR ran for about 7 to 12 cycles. Tagging of each cDNA molecule was performed by a template-switch adaptor with 12 random nucleotides. Each CDR3 protein gets one entry after TCRdb re-called the 5' RACE reads with MiXCR. Seen here are approximately 900,000 distinct CDR3 sequences, just under 30% observed once, and the top ten hold approximately 10%. Germline-derived CDR1 and CDR2 are ENHRY and SYGVKD. The CDR3 extends over 15 amino acids. Trimming cost V 0 bases and J 5 bases; bases outside gene matches: 0. The data were also submitted as part of a second study, on T cells of mothers and their children.

The V and J genes are TRBV10-3 and TRBJ2-2, with TRBD2 matching over 10 bases. This receptor was obtained from a woman in her thirties or forties in good health. The material sequenced was blood. This chain's CDR3 is CAISESLAGTGELFF. The CDR3 nucleotides are TGTGCCATCAGTGAGTCACTAGCGGGAACCGGGGAGCTGTTTTTT.